The present T cell receptor beta chain was sequenced within a study of shared clonotypes between healthy human individuals (dated by TCRdb to 2018 to 2020). Study-level background: A few men and two women, aged 18 to 49 years, made up the cohort. To increase sequencing depth and limit assay-specific biases, TCR repertoire library preparation and sequencing were carried out by different laboratories using diverse techniques. Blood TCR repertoires of a handful of healthy adults were deeply sequenced to estimate repertoire size and the extent of clonotype sharing between individuals. For each donor, CD4 naive and CD4 memory were each run on three plates, CD8 naive on two plates, and CD8 memory on one plate. Leukapheresis yielded between about 0.94 and 10 billion PBMCs per donor.

Reading the germline V gene gives CDR1 SGDLS and CDR2 YYNGEE. There are 15 amino acids in the CDR3, from cysteine to phenylalanine inclusive. Just the 45-base CDR3 DNA is kept, in frame starting at base 1. Trimming accounts for 3 bases at V and 1 base at J, while the number of junction bases matched to no gene is 5. Regarding this clone: The antigen it recognizes is unknown. Per-base quality was not reported, and no clone a single base away is much larger than it.

Using the deep immunoSEQ assay, multiplex PCR amplified TCR CDR3 regions from genomic DNA. Genomic DNA extracted from each cell subset was distributed evenly over all wells of several immunoSEQ 96-well plates, and each plate served as one replicate. For sorted subsets, each replicate PCR was loaded with about 0.2 ug genomic DNA, equivalent to 30,000 or so T cell genomes. Purified libraries were quantified with a Qubit 3.0 fluorometer, sized on a Bioanalyzer 2100, and re-quantified with the KAPA Library Quantification kit. A separate single-read 150-cycle Illumina NextSeq 550 flow cell was used to sequence each immunoSEQ 96-well plate. Turning to the authors' computational methods: Because the immunoSEQ output included only junctional sequences and no quality scores, the filtering could not be the same as the filtering used for full-length reads. To assign V/J genes and CDR3, sequences were annotated using PyIR, a Python wrapper for IgBLAST v1.9, with IMGT germline references. Reads were removed for weak V/J assignments (E-value above 1e-6), missing CDR3, stop codons, out-of-frame junctions, or ambiguous translated residues. V3J clonotypes were defined as sequences sharing an identical inferred V gene, J gene, and CDR3 amino acid sequence. To compute the percentage overlap between repertoires, the number of shared unique clonotypes was divided by the size of the smaller repertoire. RTK rarefaction, the Chao1 estimator, and Recon v2.1 estimates of unobserved clonotypes were used to assess repertoire richness. For all TCRbeta clonotypes obtained by the gDNA method from a handful of donors, generation probabilities were computed with OLGA. TCRdb limited this immuneACCESS table to in-frame rearrangements with V and J called. A share of clones is missing; checked studies link under half to unresolved V genes, and the rest is unexplained. V, J and clone size are taken as reported in that table, and D and trimming were inferred from the DNA itself. This sample is represented by 2,100,000 or so clones; approximately 96% of them were singletons. Of the sample, about 0.13% is held by the ten largest clones.

Study-level results and caveats: Larger estimated clonotype richness was generally found for naive subsets than for memory subsets. The genetic and exposure-history diversity represented was limited by the small number of donors. Sampling was restricted to blood, and TCR repertoires in tissue are likely to differ from TCR repertoires in blood. Even with the large sequencing depth, rarefaction of the sorted-subset datasets indicated that sequencing was incomplete. About 5% of naive CD4, 3.5% of naive CD8, approximately 2% of memory CD4, and more than 0.35% of memory CD8 clonotypes were shared across four donors. Pairwise subsampling led to the expectation that sequencing depth would affect the degree of clonotype sharing among donors. Clonotypes shared by all four sorted-subset donors showed higher generation probabilities than non-shared clonotypes.

The donors were healthy, HIV-negative adults with no recently reported acute infections or vaccinations. All donors were Caucasian adults living in Nashville, Tennessee, USA. CD4+ T cells were enriched through magnetic negative selection, after which naive cells were positively selected on CD45RA and the remaining negative fraction served as the memory subset. After blood collection by leukapheresis, PBMCs were isolated using Ficoll-Histopaque density gradient centrifugation and then cryopreserved in the vapor phase of liquid nitrogen. Analytical flow cytometry was used to check the purity and quantity of each magnetically sorted T cell population. Genomic DNA was isolated from every sorted fraction and measured by UV absorbance on a Nanodrop 2000c.

Input material: naive CD4+ T cells sorted from blood. Explained via the paper, the cell subset or site label denotes: CD45RA+ positively selected. The receptor comes from a man aged 18 to 30 in good health. The rearrangement joined TRBV9 to TRBJ2-5; 8 central nucleotides agree with TRBD2. The CDR3 region has the sequence CASSGERGTQETQYF. The sequenced DNA is TGTGCCAGCAGCGGGGAGCGGGGGACCCAAGAGACCCAGTACTTC.